Below are 28 T cell receptor beta chains sequenced from a single sample in a study of blood T cell repertoires in COVID-19 (dated by TCRdb to about 2020). Receptor amplification or capture employed the immunoSEQ multiplex PCR assay. Imported from immuneACCESS, the table was reduced by TCRdb to in-frame sequences with V and J called. These copies leave out some clones; in studies compared against another copy, an unresolved V gene accounts for under half, and the cause of the remainder is not known. The sample table shows a few hundred thousand clones, and about 88% are seen once. Less than 8.5% of the sample goes to the ten largest clones. The sequenced sample was peripheral blood. These receptors were obtained from a woman in her sixties or seventies with active or convalescent COVID-19.

The J gene is TRBJ2-7, the V gene TRBV7-3, with a weak D call TRBD2 (6 bases). The V end lost 5 bases, the J end lost 3 bases, and 11 bases lay between the germline ends. The CDR3 extends over 13 amino acids. The germline gives CDR1 SGHTA, CDR2 FQGTGA. The CDR3 bases are TGTGCCAGCAGCCGTGGGGAGGACTACGAGCAGTACTTC. Translation: CASSRGEDYEQYF.

This clone was recorded only once. V gene TRBV5-4 combines with J gene TRBJ2-7, with 8 bases identical to TRBD1. This CDR3 spans 14 amino acids. Per germline, CDR1 SGHNT and CDR2 YYREEE (reference sequence). With V trimmed by 5 bases and J by 4 bases, 8 bases remained unmatched. The CDR3 loop is CASSLGQGPYEQYF. CDR3 nucleotide sequence: TGTGCCAGCAGTCTTGGACAGGGCCCTTACGAGCAGTACTTC.

J is TRBJ1-3 and V is TRBV9; the D is unclear. V shed 3 bases and J shed 0 bases, with 10 bases lying between them. Germline V gene data show CDR1 as SGDLS and CDR2 as YYNGEE. This CDR3 has 15 residues. The CDR3 DNA sequence: TGTGCCAGCAGCGCCGTCGCGGTCTCTGGAAACACCATATATTTT. Translated: CASSAVAVSGNTIYF.

The chain links TRBV15 to TRBJ1-5, with D possibly matching TRBD1 (6 bases). Germline V gene lookup returns CDR1 LNHNV and CDR2 YYDKDF (reference sequence). Trimming removed 5 bases from V and 3 bases from J, with 14 bases in between. This CDR3 is 15 amino acids long. The CDR3: CATSLQQGNNQPQHF. The CDR3 DNA follows: TGTGCCACCAGCTTACAACAGGGAAACAATCAGCCCCAGCATTTT.

The chain links TRBV19 to TRBJ1-2; 9 bases align to TRBD1. CDR1 is LNHDA and CDR2 is SQIVND in the germline V gene (reference sequence). The CDR3 contains 13 residues. V trimming: 8 bases; J trimming: 2 bases; junction bases outside the gene matches: 3. Written as DNA, the CDR3 is TGTGCCAGTGGAGACAGGGGGAACTATGGCTACACCTTC. Translated, it gives CASGDRGNYGYTF.

This clone came up once. This sequence joins TRBV2 and TRBJ1-3; possible D gene TRBD1, 6 bases. The germline CDR1 and CDR2 sequences are SNHLY and FYNNEI. This CDR3 comprises 14 residues. Trimming stripped 7 bases from V and 0 bases from J, with 10 bases between. The CDR3 loop is CASNTGYSGNTIYF. CDR3 sequence (DNA): TGTGCCAGCAATACAGGGTACTCTGGAAACACCATATATTTT.

The V call is TRBV4-2, the J call TRBJ1-2; TRBD1 might be the D (5 bases). The CDR3 contains 15 residues. Per the germline V gene, CDR1 is LGHNA and CDR2 is YNFKEQ. V lost 0 bases to trimming and J lost 0 bases, with 8 bases between them. The CDR3 spells CASSQEEGSNYGYTF. CDR3 bases: TGTGCCAGCAGCCAAGAGGAGGGGTCTAACTATGGCTACACCTTC.

The chain is built from TRBV14 and TRBJ1-2; D is ambiguous. Trimming took 0 bases from V and 4 from J, leaving 9 bases between them. The length of the CDR3 is 14 residues. Germline V lookup: CDR1 SGHDN, CDR2 FVKESK. The CDR3 region is CASSQDAGIYGYTF. CDR3 sequence (DNA): TGTGCCAGCAGCCAAGACGCGGGGATCTATGGCTACACCTTC.

This chain joins TRBV27 and TRBJ2-1, with 10 nucleotides matching TRBD2. CDR3 length: 15 amino acids. The trim removed 5 bases at V and 1 base at J, leaving 2 bases unmatched. Germline lookup yields CDR1 MNHEY and CDR2 SMNVEV (reference sequence). This CDR3 reads CASSPAGGSYNEQFF. The CDR3 nucleotides are TGTGCCAGCAGTCCAGCGGGGGGGTCCTACAATGAGCAGTTCTTC.

This rearrangement joins TRBV6-4 to TRBJ1-6; a possible D gene is TRBD1 (5 bases). This CDR3 has 16 residues. The germline gives CDR1 MRHNA, CDR2 SNTAGT. V shed 0 bases and J shed 6 bases, with 12 bases lying between them. In DNA, the CDR3 is TGTGCCAGCAGTGACTCGAATGCAGGGCGTAATTCACCCCTCCACTTT. Amino acids: CASSDSNAGRNSPLHF.

Written as DNA, the CDR3 is TGTGCCAGCAGCTTAGGGGCCCACAGCTCTGGGGCCAACGTCCTGACTTTC. This encodes CASSLGAHSSGANVLTF. This chain joins TRBV11-2 and TRBJ2-6; D not resolved. The V and J ends lost 1 base and 0 bases respectively, with 10 bases between them. This CDR3 contains 17 residues. Germline CDR1 is SGHAT and CDR2 is FQNNGV. The whole variable domain, filled in from reference TRBV11-2 and TRBJ2-6, reads EAGVAQSPRYKIIEKRQSVAFWCNPISGHATLYWYQQILGQGPKLLIQFQNNGVVDDSQLPKDRFSAERLKGVDSTLKIQPAKLEDSAVYLCASSLGAHSSGANVLTFGAGSRLTVL.

The chain combines TRBV18 with TRBJ1-1; D is possibly TRBD1 (6 bases). V lost 0 bases to trimming and J lost 0 bases, with 20 bases between them. Germline V gene sequence: CDR1 KGHSH, CDR2 LQKENI. This CDR3 spans 19 amino acids. CDR3 loop: CASSPPRDTLDFMNTEAFF. DNA of the CDR3: TGTGCCAGCTCACCACCCCGGGACACCTTAGATTTCATGAACACTGAAGCTTTCTTT.

The chain carries TRBV6-6 and TRBJ1-6; D gene uncertain. From germline, CDR1 is MNHNY and CDR2 SVGAGI (reference sequence). The CDR3 loop spans 15 amino acids. Trimming removed 3 bases at V and 2 bases at J, with 8 bases between. In DNA, the CDR3 is TGTGCCAGCAGTTATGGGAGAACCTATAATTCACCCCTCCACTTT. Protein: CASSYGRTYNSPLHF.

This clone showed up just a few times. The genes are TRBV19 and TRBJ1-3; 7 nucleotides align to TRBD1. CDR1 and CDR2 (germline): LNHDA, SQIVND (reference sequence). The ends lost 5 bases at V and 4 bases at J; junction bases unmatched: 5. The CDR3 is made up of 14 amino acids. The CDR3 region has the DNA TGTGCCAGTAGTCCCCGGGACAGAGGAAACACCATATATTTT. It specifies CASSPRDRGNTIYF.

The chain uses TRBV7-2 and TRBJ2-5; 8 bases are shared with TRBD2. The V gene end was trimmed by 5 bases and the J gene end by 1 base; junction bases not matched to a gene: 12. Germline V lookup: CDR1 SGHTA, CDR2 FQGNSA. This CDR3 is 17 amino acids long. The CDR3 reads CASSAGVSGASQETQYF. CDR3 sequence (DNA): TGTGCCAGCAGCGCAGGGGTTAGCGGGGCCTCCCAAGAGACCCAGTACTTC.

The chain links TRBV10-3 to TRBJ1-1; D not resolved. V gave up 4 bases and J gave up 1 base, with 7 bases separating them. Germline loops: CDR1 ENHRY, CDR2 SYGVKD. This CDR3 comprises 13 residues. The CDR3 is CAISVIKNTEAFF. The CDR3 region has the DNA TGTGCCATCAGTGTCATCAAGAACACTGAAGCTTTCTTT.

This sequence joins TRBV3-1 (or the pseudogene TRBV3-2) and TRBJ1-2; the match to TRBD1 covers 10 bases. This CDR3 is 16 amino acids long. From germline, CDR1 is LGHDT and CDR2 YNNKEL (reference sequence). With V trimmed by 4 bases and J by 3 bases, 8 bases remained unmatched. The CDR3, as DNA: TGTGCCAGCAGCCTCCCCGGGACAGGGGTTCACTATGGCTACACCTTC. Translated, it gives CASSLPGTGVHYGYTF.

This sequence joins TRBV23-1 and TRBJ1-3; 7 bases are shared with TRBD1. TRBV23-1 is identified as an open reading frame with a role that is uncertain. The CDR3 sequence is 19 residues long. The V and J ends lost 7 bases and 4 bases, in that order; junction bases with no gene match: 22. CDR3 bases: TGCGCCAGCATCGATCCAAATCGACGAGGGGGCTCTGACGGAAACACCATATATTTT. Translated: CASIDPNRRGGSDGNTIYF.

CDR3 protein: CASRPNRGYNSPLHF. The CDR3 region has the DNA TGTGCCAGCAGACCCAACAGGGGTTACAATTCACCCCTCCACTTT. The chain joins TRBV5-8 to TRBJ1-6, with 7 bases that match TRBD1. The CDR3 sequence is 15 residues long. Germline assignment: CDR1 SGHTS and CDR2 YDEGEE. The junction had 9 bases not matched to a gene; V was cut back by 5 bases and J by 7 bases.

CDR3: CASSPGGGTEAFF. CDR3 coding DNA: TGTGCCAGCAGCCCCGGTGGGGGGACTGAAGCTTTCTTT. This chain connects TRBV5-4 to TRBJ1-1; TRBD1 is a possible D gene (5 bases). Germline-derived CDR1 and CDR2 are SGHNT and YYREEE (reference sequence). The CDR3 loop spans 13 amino acids. Trimming removed 4 bases from V and 5 bases from J, with 12 bases in between.

Here the CDR3 reads CSDSGDGYGYTF. The CDR3 bases are TGCAGCGATTCAGGGGATGGCTATGGCTACACCTTC. This rearrangement joins TRBV29-1 to TRBJ1-2, with D possibly matching TRBD1 (6 bases). Trimming left V 7 bases short and J 4 bases short, with 13 bases between. Germline V gene data show CDR1 as SQVTM and CDR2 as ANQGSEA. The CDR3 has 12 amino acids. Drawing the rest from reference TRBV29-1 and TRBJ1-2, the complete variable domain is SAVISQKPSRDICQRGTSLTIQCQVDSQVTMMFWYRQQPGQSLTLIATANQGSEATYESGFVIDKFPISRPNLTFSTLTVSNMSPEDSSIYLCSDSGDGYGYTFGSGTRLTVV.

The chain combines TRBV12-5 with TRBJ1-2; D is unclear. V lost 1 base and J lost 8, with 14 bases in between. Per germline, CDR1 LGHNT and CDR2 FRNRAP. The CDR3 loop spans 14 amino acids. The CDR3 nucleotides are TGTGCTAGTGGTTTGGCACCTAATTCGGGAGGCTACACCTTC. This translates into CASGLAPNSGGYTF.

With respect to this clone: In the same sample, other DNA sequences code for this CDR3. The chain joins TRBV10-2 to TRBJ1-5, with D perhaps TRBD1 (5 bases). CDR3 length equals 14 residues. V was shortened by 0 bases and J by 7 bases, with 10 bases between the two germline ends. CDR1 and CDR2 from the germline V gene are WSHSY and SAAADI. In DNA form, the CDR3 reads TGCGCCAGCAGTGAGTCGGGGGGGGACCAGCCCCAGCATTTT. Translated: CASSESGGDQPQHF.

The chain combines TRBV15 with TRBJ1-5; D gene ambiguous. Germline values: CDR1 LNHNV, CDR2 YYDKDF (reference sequence). Between the trimmed V and J ends, which lost 1 base and 1 base, there was a span of 8 bases. The CDR3 is 15 amino acids. DNA for the CDR3: TGTGCCACCAGCAGAGTCGATAGCAGCAATCAGCCCCAGCATTTT. It codes for CATSRVDSSNQPQHF.

V and J are TRBV12-3 or TRBV12-4 and TRBJ1-3; D gene uncertain. Trimming pared 4 bases from V and 2 bases from J, leaving 6 bases between. The CDR3 contains 13 residues. This chain's CDR3 is CASSWTTGNTIYF. The CDR3 DNA sequence: TGTGCCAGCAGTTGGACTACTGGAAACACCATATATTTT.

V gene TRBV5-6 combines with J gene TRBJ2-2, with D possibly matching TRBD2 (6 bases). The length of the CDR3 is 16 residues. Germline V gene data show CDR1 as SGHDT and CDR2 as YYEEEE. V shed 3 bases and J shed 3 bases, with 15 bases lying between them. CDR3 in amino acids: CASSSLDSGYTGELFF. In nucleotides, the CDR3 is TGTGCCAGCAGCTCCCTGGATAGCGGATACACCGGGGAGCTGTTTTTT. The full variable domain, completed using reference TRBV5-6 and TRBJ2-2, is DAGVTQSPTHLIKTRGQQVTLRCSPKSGHDTVSWYQQALGQGPQFIFQYYEEEERQRGNFPDRFSGHQFPNYSSELNVNALLLGDSALYLCASSSLDSGYTGELFFGEGSRLTVL.

This rearrangement joins TRBV7-9 to TRBJ1-2, with D possibly being TRBD1 (5 bases). The length of the CDR3 is 15 residues. The germline V and J ends were trimmed by 5 bases and 5 bases, with 18 bases remaining between them. Germline-derived CDR1 and CDR2 are SEHNR and FQNEAQ (reference sequence). CDR3 nucleotides: TGTGCCAGCAGCGGACCCCTGGGGCCCGGATATGGCTACACCTTC. It yields the protein CASSGPLGPGYGYTF.

V gene TRBV4-3 combines with J gene TRBJ1-6; TRBD1 aligns across 8 bases. CDR3 length: 14 residues. V dropped 5 bases and J dropped 6; count of bases not matched to a gene: 3. CDR1 and CDR2 (germline): LGHNA, YSLEER. Written as DNA, the CDR3 is TGCGCCAGCAGCGATGACAGGGGTAATTCACCCCTCCACTTT. As protein: CASSDDRGNSPLHF.